The 20 T cell receptor beta chains reported below all come from one sample, sequenced in a study of shared clonotypes between healthy human individuals (TCRdb year 2020). CD8 naive samples were obtained by positive selection for CCR7 among CD45RO-negative cells, yielding a CD45RA+CCR7+ population from which TemRA cells were excluded. Preparation of the library involved the immunoSEQ multiplex PCR assay. This immuneACCESS table, as held by TCRdb, lists in-frame sequences with V and J called but not all clones. Of the missing ones, under half trace to an unresolved V gene in checked studies; the others have no known cause. A total of around 2,000,000 clones appear in this sample, 85% to 95% of them only once. More than 1.5% of the sample is in the top ten clones. The sample taken for sequencing was naive CD8+ T cells from PBMCs. This specimen's cell subset or site label, per the study, means: CD45RA+CCR7+. Every receptor here comes from a man aged 18 to 35 in good health. Some clones in this sample may be carry-over from other donors' samples.

The V gene is TRBV19, the J gene TRBJ2-3; D may be TRBD2 (6 bases). Germline lookup yields CDR1 LNHDA and CDR2 SQIVND (reference sequence). The V end was cut by 3 bases, the J end by 2 bases, with 15 bases between. CDR3 length: 16 amino acids. CDR3 DNA: TGTGCCAGTAGTATCCGGAGCGGGTCCCCCACAGATACGCAGTATTTT. This gives the protein CASSIRSGSPTDTQYF.

The chain combines TRBV4-1 with TRBJ2-7, with D unclear. CDR3 size: 14 residues. V lost 1 base and J lost 0, with 7 bases in between. The germline gives CDR1 MGHRA, CDR2 YSYEKL. CDR3 in amino acids: CASSQVHSSYEQYF. The CDR3 coding sequence is TGCGCCAGCAGCCAAGTTCATAGCTCCTACGAGCAGTACTTC.

The rearrangement uses TRBV28 and TRBJ1-5; no firm D call. Per germline, CDR1 MDHEN and CDR2 SYDVKM. V was cut by 3 bases and J by 0 bases, with 24 bases left in between. The CDR3 contains 20 residues. CDR3 DNA: TGTGCCAGCAGTTTCGAGAGGCCGGAACTCGCCCCTTATAGCAATCAGCCCCAGCATTTT. It yields the protein CASSFERPELAPYSNQPQHF.

The chain carries TRBV4-2 and TRBJ1-1; a weak D match, TRBD1 (5 bases). The CDR3 contains 18 residues. Germline lookup yields CDR1 LGHNA and CDR2 YNFKEQ. Trimming took off 2 bases at V and 0 bases at J, with 19 bases between the two ends. CDR3 in DNA: TGTGCCAGCAGCCAATATGGGGCGGGCGAGGGGCTGAACACTGAAGCTTTCTTT. Translated: CASSQYGAGEGLNTEAFF.

J is TRBJ2-7 and V is TRBV6-5; a possible D gene is TRBD2 (6 bases). The CDR3 contains 15 residues. Germline-derived CDR1 and CDR2 are MNHEY and SVGAGI. The V end lost 0 bases, the J end lost 6 bases, and 15 bases lay between the germline ends. The CDR3 reads CASSYSLAATSEQYF. The CDR3 nucleotides are TGTGCCAGCAGTTACTCTTTAGCGGCGACCAGCGAGCAGTACTTC.

J is TRBJ2-7 and V is TRBV7-6; the D gene is possibly TRBD1 (6 bases). The CDR3 sequence is 15 residues long. V was shortened by 3 bases and J by 1 base, with 13 bases between the two germline ends. Germline V gene sequence: CDR1 SGHVS, CDR2 FNYEAQ. As DNA, the CDR3 is TGTGCCAGCAGCTTGCGGCAGGGGCCTTCCTACGAGCAGTACTTC. This encodes CASSLRQGPSYEQYF.

The V gene is TRBV28, the J gene TRBJ2-7, with 8 bases identical to TRBD1. The CDR3 has 13 residues. Germline CDR1 and CDR2: MDHEN and SYDVKM. The V segment lost 7 bases and the J segment 2 bases; nucleotides outside the gene matches: 4. CDR3 coding DNA: TGTGCCAGCACCCCGGGACAGGCCTACGAGCAGTACTTC. Protein product: CASTPGQAYEQYF.

This clone was observed once. The CDR3 here is CASRPESVSGELFF. The CDR3 region has the DNA TGTGCCAGCCGCCCTGAGTCGGTCAGCGGGGAGCTGTTTTTT. The chain recombines TRBV7-9 with TRBJ2-2; no firm D call. The V gene lost 8 bases and the J gene lost 7 bases, with 17 bases spanning the gap. Germline CDR1 reads SEHNR; CDR2 reads FQNEAQ (reference sequence). This CDR3 spans 14 amino acids.

The CDR3 protein is CASSQGPRTGNGYTF. CDR3 coding DNA: TGCGCCAGCAGCCAAGGCCCCCGGACAGGGAATGGCTACACCTTC. The J gene is TRBJ1-2, the V gene TRBV4-1; 8 bases are shared with TRBD1. V was pared by 1 base and J by 6 bases, with 7 bases of the junction left unmatched. The CDR3 is 15 amino acids. CDR1 MGHRA and CDR2 YSYEKL come from the germline V gene.

This chain links TRBV27 with TRBJ2-1, with a possible D match to TRBD1 (6 bases). The CDR3 extends over 14 amino acids. Trimming removed 9 bases from V and 8 bases from J, with 20 bases in between. The germline V gene encodes CDR1 MNHEY and CDR2 SMNVEV (reference sequence). Written as DNA, the CDR3 is TGTGCCAGTTCCGCCGGGACATTCGCAGATGAGCAGTTCTTC. This translates into CASSAGTFADEQFF.

The rearrangement joins TRBV28 to TRBJ2-5, with 9 bases aligning to TRBD1. CDR1 and CDR2 (germline): MDHEN, SYDVKM. The length of the CDR3 is 15 residues. The V segment lost 6 bases and the J segment 2 bases; nucleotides outside the gene matches: 7. In nucleotides, the CDR3 is TGTGCCAGCAGCTTCGGACAGGGGTTGCAAGAGACCCAGTACTTC. This translates into CASSFGQGLQETQYF. The variable domain in full, completed from reference TRBV28 and TRBJ2-5, reads DVKVTQSSRYLVKRTGEKVFLECVQDMDHENMFWYRQDPGLGLRLIYFSYDVKMKEKGDIPEGYSVSREKKERFSLILESASTNQTSMYLCASSFGQGLQETQYFGPGTRLLVL.

J is TRBJ2-1 and V is TRBV11-2; 13 bases fit TRBD2. The CDR3 consists of 16 residues. Germline V lookup: CDR1 SGHAT, CDR2 FQNNGV. V trimming: 5 bases; J trimming: 7 bases; junction bases outside the gene matches: 8. The CDR3 loop reads CASSEGPGLAGNEQFF. CDR3 bases: TGTGCCAGCAGCGAGGGACCGGGACTAGCGGGGAATGAGCAGTTCTTC.

This clone is a singleton in its sample. The rearrangement uses TRBV9 and TRBJ1-3; D unclear. Germline lookup yields CDR1 SGDLS and CDR2 YYNGEE. This CDR3 region has 15 residues. Trimming shortened V by 0 bases and J by 4 bases, and 11 bases separated the two germline ends. The CDR3 loop is CASSVAGHLGNTIYF. The CDR3, as DNA: TGTGCCAGCAGCGTAGCTGGGCACCTCGGAAACACCATATATTTT.

The chain couples TRBV7-9 to TRBJ2-1; no clear D gene. V lost 7 bases and J 0 bases, leaving 10 bases between the germline ends. The CDR3 spans 14 residues. Per the germline V gene, CDR1 is SEHNR and CDR2 is FQNEAQ (reference sequence). The DNA for the CDR3 is TGTGCCAGCAAGAGTAGCAGCTCCTACAATGAGCAGTTCTTC. Its protein product is CASKSSSSYNEQFF.

This chain joins TRBV27 and TRBJ2-7, with D perhaps TRBD2 (5 bases). Trimming left V 3 bases short and J 0 bases short, with 12 bases between. CDR1 MNHEY and CDR2 SMNVEV come from the germline V gene (reference sequence). There are 15 residues in the CDR3. CDR3 sequence reads: CASSFTTGSSYEQYF. CDR3 DNA: TGTGCCAGCAGTTTCACGACGGGGAGCTCCTACGAGCAGTACTTC.

The V gene is TRBV19, the J gene TRBJ1-3, with D perhaps TRBD1 (6 bases). The CDR3 has 14 amino acids. CDR1 and CDR2 from the germline V gene are LNHDA and SQIVND (reference sequence). V was shortened by 3 bases and J by 2 bases, with 8 bases between the two germline ends. The DNA of the CDR3 is TGTGCCAGTAGTATGGACAGTCCTGGAAACACCATATATTTT. It codes for CASSMDSPGNTIYF. The full variable domain, rest sourced from reference TRBV19 and TRBJ1-3, is DGGITQSPKYLFRKEGQNVTLSCEQNLNHDAMYWYRQDPGQGLRLIYYSQIVNDFQKGDIAEGYSVSREKKESFPLTVTSAQKNPTAFYLCASSMDSPGNTIYFGEGSWLTVV.

The rearrangement uses TRBV21-1 and TRBJ2-7; the tabulated D call, TRBD1, remains unverified against the DNA. TRBV21-1 is marked as a pseudogene. The CDR3 length is 15 residues. In DNA, the CDR3 is TGTGCCAGCAGCAAAATGGGGGACAGGGCGGACGAGCAGTACTTC. Translated: CASSKMGDRADEQYF.

Notes on this clone: Other nucleotide sequences from this sample produce the same CDR3. CDR3 region: CASSPGFEQYF. The DNA of the CDR3 is TGTGCCAGCAGCCCGGGGTTCGAGCAGTACTTC. The chain is built from TRBV11-2 and TRBJ2-7; possibly TRBD2 for D (5 bases). V dropped 5 bases and J dropped 6 bases, with 8 bases sitting between them. This CDR3 spans 11 amino acids. Germline CDR1 reads SGHAT; CDR2 reads FQNNGV.

This chain connects TRBV28 to TRBJ1-2; possible D gene TRBD1, 5 bases. CDR3 length equals 10 residues. Trimming took 8 bases from V and 8 from J, leaving 9 bases between them. Germline V gene data show CDR1 as MDHEN and CDR2 as SYDVKM. The CDR3 loop reads CASPGSGYTF. CDR3 nucleotide sequence: TGTGCCAGCCCAGGGTCAGGCTACACCTTC.

V gene TRBV7-8 combines with J gene TRBJ2-7, with unresolved D. The CDR3 totals 15 residues. The V and J ends lost 3 bases and 1 base respectively, with 13 bases between them. CDR1 SGHVS and CDR2 FQNEAQ come from the germline V gene. This CDR3 is CASSFSRLTSYEQYF. Here the CDR3 DNA reads TGTGCCAGCAGCTTTAGCCGACTTACTTCCTACGAGCAGTACTTC.